In its sample, the clone carrying this T cell receptor beta chain was seen a few times. Its antigen is still unknown. This entry comes from a study of T-cell memory formation after mild COVID-19. Study in general: Largely donor-specific TCR clusters were found.

TCRdb passed the 5' RACE reads through MiXCR, listing each CDR3 protein once. This table holds 300,000 to 400,000 distinct CDR3 sequences, about 21% found once. The length of the CDR3 is 16 residues. Trimming removed 0 bases at V and 1 base at J, with 13 bases between. The germline gives CDR1 SGHRS, CDR2 YFSETQ. Study-wide results and limits: CD8+ contracting clones occupied EMRA, while CD4+ ones occupied mainly CM and EM. Proof of SARS-CoV-2 specificity was absent for the second-wave clones that crested on day 37. Pre-infection memory already had some responding clones, implying cross-reactive memory joined.

V usage is TRBV5-1 and J usage is TRBJ1-1; D remains unclear. This clonotype originated in an adult woman who had mild COVID-19 (a few samples of this study predate the infection). Cell type and time point are not known. Material for sequencing was PBMCs or a T cell subset sorted from them (not recorded which). Here the CDR3 reads CASSLAGFRENTEAFF. For the CDR3, the DNA is TGCGCCAGCAGCTTGGCGGGGTTTCGCGAGAACACTGAAGCTTTCTTT.